These 11 T cell receptor beta chains originate from one sample sequenced in a study of control samples from healthy donors and cancer patients. The repertoire was sequenced with immunoSEQ multiplex PCR; TCRdb's copy has only in-frame clones and lacks some. The data show 150,000 to 200,000 clones, with around 90% seen just once and around 5% held by the top ten. The sample was blood. The receptors originated from a young woman in good health.

The chain recombines TRBV27 with TRBJ2-4; possibly TRBD1 for D (6 bases). V lost 0 bases to trimming and J lost 6 bases, with 9 bases between them. The CDR3 runs to 14 residues. CDR1 is MNHEY and CDR2 is SMNVEV in the germline V gene (reference sequence). The CDR3 DNA reads TGTGCCAGCAGTTTATCGAGGACAGCAAACATTCAGTACTTC. Encoded protein: CASSLSRTANIQYF.

Here the CDR3 DNA reads TGTGCCACCAGTGACCGAGAATTAAGGGGCACAGATACGCAGTATTTT. Its protein product is CATSDRELRGTDTQYF. The V call is TRBV24-1, the J call TRBJ2-3; no firm D call. The V end was cut by 4 bases, the J end by 1 base, with 14 bases between. There are 16 residues in the CDR3. Per the germline V gene, CDR1 is KGHDR and CDR2 is SFDVKD.

The chain couples TRBV11-3 to TRBJ2-1; TRBD1 agrees at 7 bases. The germline V gene encodes CDR1 SGHNT and CDR2 YENEEA. J lost 9 bases, V lost 5 bases, and 7 bases had no gene match. The CDR3 runs 13 residues. Here the CDR3 DNA reads TGTGCCAGCAGCAGAGACAGGGACGGTGAGCAGTTCTTC. Translating gives CASSRDRDGEQFF. The whole variable domain, filled in from reference TRBV11-3 and TRBJ2-1, reads EAGVVQSPRYKIIEKKQPVAFWCNPISGHNTLYWYLQNLGQGPELLIRYENEEAVDDSQLPKDRFSAERLKGVDSTLKIQPAELGDSAVYLCASSRDRDGEQFFGPGTRLTVL.

V usage is TRBV27 and J usage is TRBJ2-7, with D possibly being TRBD1 or TRBD2 (5 bases each). CDR1 and CDR2 from the germline V gene are MNHEY and SMNVEV (reference sequence). The germline V and J ends were trimmed by 6 bases and 6 bases, with 27 bases remaining between them. The CDR3 sequence is 17 residues long. The CDR3: CASSPLVDMGPHREQYF. DNA for the CDR3: TGTGCCAGCAGCCCGCTGGTCGACATGGGACCACATCGCGAGCAGTACTTC.

The chain combines TRBV6-5 with TRBJ1-1, with TRBD1 matching 8 bases. The germline V gene has CDR1 MNHEY and CDR2 SVGAGI. Unmatched junction bases numbered 7, after V lost 6 bases and J lost 4 bases. This CDR3 is built from 14 residues. The CDR3 is CASRRTGKVTEAFF. The DNA of the CDR3 is TGTGCCAGCAGGAGGACAGGGAAAGTCACTGAAGCTTTCTTT.

The table lists this clone with a count of one. The rearrangement joins TRBV19 to TRBJ1-1; D is ambiguous. The CDR3 extends over 13 amino acids. CDR1 LNHDA and CDR2 SQIVND come from the germline V gene (reference sequence). V lost 6 bases to trimming and J lost 1 base, with 9 bases between them. CDR3: CASSLGKNTEAFF. CDR3 bases: TGTGCCAGTAGCCTAGGGAAGAACACTGAAGCTTTCTTT.

This sequence joins TRBV28 and TRBJ1-2; unclear D gene. The CDR3 runs to 13 residues. Trimming removed 8 bases at V and 4 bases at J, with 14 bases between. CDR1 and CDR2 from the germline V gene are MDHEN and SYDVKM. The CDR3 DNA follows: TGTGCCAGCCTGCAACGGACCAGCTATGGCTACACCTTC. Its protein product is CASLQRTSYGYTF.

The CDR3 sequence: CAISESPKGTGNTF. CDR3 DNA sequence: TGTGCCATCAGTGAGTCCCCGAAAGGGACAGGGAACACCTTC. The chain has TRBV10-3 and TRBJ1-2; 9 bases fit TRBD1. The germline CDR1 and CDR2 sequences are ENHRY and SYGVKD. The CDR3 extends over 14 amino acids. Trimming cost V 0 bases and J 12 bases; bases outside gene matches: 8.

V and J are TRBV5-4 and TRBJ1-1; D is possibly TRBD1 (5 bases). Germline CDR1 SGHNT, CDR2 YYREEE (reference sequence). Between the trimmed V and J ends, which lost 3 bases and 3 bases, there was a span of 9 bases. CDR3 length: 13 amino acids. The CDR3 sequence is CASSSGHYTEAFF. The CDR3, as DNA: TGTGCCAGCAGCTCAGGACACTACACTGAAGCTTTCTTT.

The chain recombines TRBV7-9 with TRBJ2-5; 7 positions agree with TRBD1. The V gene end was trimmed by 7 bases and the J gene end by 5 bases; junction bases not matched to a gene: 13. CDR1 is SEHNR and CDR2 is FQNEAQ in the germline V gene (reference sequence). This CDR3 has 15 amino acids. CDR3 sequence reads: CASTDRYLTGETQYF. CDR3 nucleotides: TGTGCCAGCACCGACAGATACCTGACAGGGGAGACCCAGTACTTC.

This clone was seen only once. Different DNA sequences within this sample yield the same CDR3. This chain joins TRBV2 and TRBJ1-2, with D unclear. CDR3 length equals 13 residues. Germline-derived CDR1 and CDR2 are SNHLY and FYNNEI. Trimming took 1 base from V and 4 from J, leaving 7 bases between them. The CDR3: CASSEGQGYGYTF. The CDR3 DNA is TGTGCCAGCAGTGAAGGGCAAGGCTATGGCTACACCTTC.